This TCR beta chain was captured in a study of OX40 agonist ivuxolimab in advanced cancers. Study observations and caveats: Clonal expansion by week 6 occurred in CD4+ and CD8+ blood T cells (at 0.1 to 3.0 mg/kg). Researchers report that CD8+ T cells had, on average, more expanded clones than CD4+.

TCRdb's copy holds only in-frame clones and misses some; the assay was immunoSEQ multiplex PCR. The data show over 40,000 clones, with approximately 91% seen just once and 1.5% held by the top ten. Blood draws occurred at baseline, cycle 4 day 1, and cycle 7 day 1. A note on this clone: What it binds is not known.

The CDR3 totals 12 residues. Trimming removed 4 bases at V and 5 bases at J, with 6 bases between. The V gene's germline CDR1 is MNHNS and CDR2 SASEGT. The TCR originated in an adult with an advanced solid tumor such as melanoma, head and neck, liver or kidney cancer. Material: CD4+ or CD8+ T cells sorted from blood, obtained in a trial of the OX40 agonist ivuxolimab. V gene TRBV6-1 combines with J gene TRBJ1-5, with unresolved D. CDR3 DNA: TGTGCCAGCAGTGTCGGGTATCAGCCCCAGCATTTT. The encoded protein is CASSVGYQPQHF.